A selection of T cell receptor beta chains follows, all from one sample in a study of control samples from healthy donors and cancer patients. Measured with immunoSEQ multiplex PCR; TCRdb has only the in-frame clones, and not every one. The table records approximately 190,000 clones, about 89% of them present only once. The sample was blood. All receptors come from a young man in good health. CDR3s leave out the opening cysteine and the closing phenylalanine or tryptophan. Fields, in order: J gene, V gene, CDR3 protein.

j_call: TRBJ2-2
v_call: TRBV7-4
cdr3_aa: ASSPSLRQGIRGAV

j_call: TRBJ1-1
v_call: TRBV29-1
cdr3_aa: SVHKSGTGGAGTEAF

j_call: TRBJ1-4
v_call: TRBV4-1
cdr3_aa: ASSQEVGSEKLF

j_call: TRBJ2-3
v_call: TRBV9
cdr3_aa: ASSSGTSEDTQY

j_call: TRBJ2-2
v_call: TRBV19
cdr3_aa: ASSMDRGSAGELF

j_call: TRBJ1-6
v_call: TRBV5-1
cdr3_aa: ASSLERLGSPLH

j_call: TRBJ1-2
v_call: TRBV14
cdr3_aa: ASSQDWPTFNYGYT

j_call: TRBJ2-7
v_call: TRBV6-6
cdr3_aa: ASSSGPGGYEQY

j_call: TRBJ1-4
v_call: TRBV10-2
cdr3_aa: ASSESGVTNEKLF

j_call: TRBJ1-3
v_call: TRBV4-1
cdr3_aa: ASSPQTQGVSGNTIY

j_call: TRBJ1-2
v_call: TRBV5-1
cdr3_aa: ASSSIGTGGDNYGYT

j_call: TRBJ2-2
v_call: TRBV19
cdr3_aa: ASSIQGVGELF

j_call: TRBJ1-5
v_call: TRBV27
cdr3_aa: ASSFRRGPQPQH